The entry below gives a single T cell receptor (beta chain) sequence along with its context. Its antigen remains unidentified. The sample originates from a study of cytomegalovirus exposure and HLA in healthy donors. In the study overall: A previous analysis identified 95 million to 140 million unique TCR beta sequences derived from about 180 million T cells.

Study results and limitations: Analysis was carried out at a later point, and it linked a missense DCLRE1C variant to TCR beta V- and J-gene trimming. Most sequenced TCRs were rare (though some public TCRs occurred in many donors).

Primers for the PCR totalled 60 Vbeta and 13 Jbeta. The assay was immunoSEQ multiplex PCR, and TCRdb's table has in-frame clones only and misses some. The repertoire has roughly 190,000 clones, around 75% of them found once; the top ten carry approximately 3%. Germline assignment: CDR1 MNHNY and CDR2 SVGAGI (reference sequence). The germline V and J ends were trimmed by 7 bases and 5 bases, with 21 bases remaining between them. The CDR3 totals 16 residues. Sequenced: PBMCs. The rearrangement links TRBV6-6 to TRBJ1-5; D might be TRBD1 (5 bases). The clonotype originates from a woman in her 30s in good health and CMV-seropositive. The CDR3 region has the DNA TGTGCCAGCACCCAACCGGGACTGGGGTACTATCAGCCCCAGCATTTT. It specifies CASTQPGLGYYQPQHF.